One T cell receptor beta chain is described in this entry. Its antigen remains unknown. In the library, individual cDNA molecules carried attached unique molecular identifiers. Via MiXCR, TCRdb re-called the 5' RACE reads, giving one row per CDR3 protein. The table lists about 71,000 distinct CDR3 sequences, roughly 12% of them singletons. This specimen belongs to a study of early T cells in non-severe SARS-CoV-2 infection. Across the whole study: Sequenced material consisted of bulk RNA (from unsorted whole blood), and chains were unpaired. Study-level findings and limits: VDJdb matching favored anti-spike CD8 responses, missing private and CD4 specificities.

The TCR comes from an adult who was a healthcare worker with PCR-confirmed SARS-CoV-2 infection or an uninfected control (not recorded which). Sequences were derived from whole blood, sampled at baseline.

CDR3 amino acids: CASSPHVSETQYF. Written as DNA, the CDR3 is TGTGCCAGCAGCCCCCACGTCAGTGAGACCCAGTACTTC. The chain joins TRBV3-1 to TRBJ2-5; the D is unclear. Per the germline V gene, CDR1 is LGHDT and CDR2 is YNNKEL (reference sequence). The V and J ends lost 4 bases and 5 bases respectively, with 11 bases between them. CDR3 length: 13 residues.